These 7 T cell receptor beta chains originate from one sample sequenced in a study of CD8+CD57+ T cells in acquired aplastic anemia. According to the study, genomic DNA was the template for TCR beta VDJ and CDR3 profiling. TCRdb recomputed calls from the reads with MiXCR, one row per CDR3 protein. The profile shows more than 150,000 distinct CDR3 sequences, over 60% of them singletons. The sequenced sample was sorted CD4+, CD8+, or CD8+CD57+ T cells (not recorded which) from PBMCs. The receptors derive from a human donor with severe aplastic anemia or a healthy control (not recorded which).

The chain employs TRBV15 and TRBJ1-3, with 7 bases lining up with TRBD1. Germline CDR1 reads LNHNV; CDR2 reads YYDKDF (reference sequence). V shed 0 bases and J 4 bases; nucleotides not matched to a gene: 3. The length of the CDR3 is 15 residues. The CDR3 here is CATSRDEGAGNTIYF. As DNA, the CDR3 is TGTGCCACCAGCAGAGATGAGGGGGCCGGAAACACCATATATTTT. Combining the CDR3 with reference TRBV15 and TRBJ1-3 gives the whole variable domain DAMVIQNPRYQVTQFGKPVTLSCSQTLNHNVMYWYQQKSSQAPKLLFHYYDKDFNNEADTPDNFQSRRPNTSFCFLDIRSPGLGDTAMYLCATSRDEGAGNTIYFGEGSWLTVV.

This chain uses TRBV7-6 with TRBJ2-7; 7 bases are shared with TRBD1. V trimming: 5 bases; J trimming: 5 bases; junction bases outside the gene matches: 9. Looked up from germline, CDR1 is SGHVS and CDR2 is FNYEAQ. This CDR3 has 14 amino acids. CDR3 sequence reads: CASSPITGVHEQYF. The CDR3 DNA follows: TGTGCCAGCAGCCCAATCACAGGGGTCCACGAGCAGTACTTC.

This chain uses TRBV7-2 with TRBJ1-1; D is unclear. Germline CDR1 reads SGHTA; CDR2 reads FQGNSA. This CDR3 spans 17 amino acids. V was cut by 2 bases and J by 1 base, with 17 bases left in between. In nucleotides, the CDR3 is TGTGCCAGCAGCTTATCTCAACTACCCGGACCGAACACTGAAGCTTTCTTT. It yields the protein CASSLSQLPGPNTEAFF.

On this clonotype itself: The junction departs from the called germline gene at one end, perhaps through a read error. The J gene is TRBJ2-2, the V gene TRBV7-3; D is possibly TRBD2 (5 bases). Germline V gives CDR1 SGHTA, CDR2 FQGTGA. The CDR3 extends over 13 amino acids. The CDR3: CASSLQNTGKLFF. The CDR3 DNA reads TGTGCCAGCAGCCTCCAGAACACCGGGAAGCTGTTTTTT.

This clonotype was detected only a few times. The chain couples TRBV7-9 to TRBJ1-1, with 8 bases fitting TRBD1. V was clipped by 2 bases and J by 3 bases; unmatched bases: 5. Per the germline V gene, CDR1 is SEHNR and CDR2 is FQNEAQ (reference sequence). The CDR3 consists of 15 residues. CDR3 residues: CASSLPTGGYTEAFF. The DNA of the CDR3 is TGTGCCAGCAGCTTACCCACAGGGGGGTACACTGAAGCTTTCTTT.

The V and J genes are TRBV20-1 and TRBJ2-3; 13 nucleotides line up with TRBD2. This CDR3 has 16 amino acids. The germline gives CDR1 DFQATT, CDR2 SNEGSKA (reference sequence). Trimming at V came to 0 bases and at J to 4 bases, leaving 4 bases not matched to a gene. In DNA form, the CDR3 reads TGCAGTGCTAGAGAGGGGGGACTAGCGGGATCAGATACGCAGTATTTT. Its translation is CSAREGGLAGSDTQYF.

This rearrangement joins TRBV20-1 to TRBJ1-6; D gene ambiguous. There are 15 residues in the CDR3. CDR1 is DFQATT, CDR2 SNEGSKA, per germline (reference sequence). V shed 6 bases and J shed 13 bases, with 25 bases lying between them. The CDR3 loop reads CSAPQWGRGNQPLHF. CDR3 bases: TGCAGTGCCCCCCAGTGGGGTCGCGGCAATCAGCCCCTCCACTTT.